This entry concerns a single T cell receptor beta chain. Its cognate antigen has yet to be identified. The sample holds no much larger clone one base away, and base qualities are not on file. Every donor was a healthy Caucasian. The twin cohort comprised three pairs of female monozygotic twins, all aged about 18 to 29 years. Positive isolation kits from Invitrogen were used to isolate the CD4+ and CD8+ T cell populations. Receptors were amplified or captured by 5' RACE. For sequencing, an Illumina HiSeq 2000 was employed. Template switching introduced a universal primer binding site; the final cDNA contained a unique molecular identifier, enabling accurate counting of TCR cDNA molecules. First-strand cDNA for TCR alpha and beta chains was synthesized from specific primers in the conserved constant-segment region. To control for contamination, each cDNA library was double barcoded with a SMART-Mk sample barcode plus Illumina barcodes. TruSeq adapter sequences and Illumina sample barcodes were added in two successive PCR steps. The Illumina HiSeq platform was used with custom primers to sequence TCR alpha and beta cDNA libraries. Turning to the authors' computational methods: Raw reads were processed with MiGEC to extract unique molecular identifiers, and MiXCR was used to determine CDR3 positions. For each individual, recombination models were inferred using an EM algorithm with the repgenHMM and IGoR tools. Shared clonotypes were analyzed with the tcR package in R, and sharing was normalized by the product of cloneset sizes. To study raw recombination without the effects of thymic and clonal selection, out-of-frame nonproductive sequences were analyzed. The public reads were reanalyzed by TCRdb: fastp trimming at Q25, MiXCR alignment, in-frame beta chains only. When rows share a CDR3 protein, they turn into one entry using the most common DNA and genes. The V and J calls here are based on TCRdb, not the publication. This sample comprises 450,000 or so distinct CDR3 sequences, approximately 15% of them detected only once. The ten largest make up over 0.5% of the sample.

Reading the germline V gene (reference sequence) gives CDR1 MNHNY and CDR2 SVGAGI. From cysteine to phenylalanine, the CDR3 is 13 amino acids long. Here the CDR3 DNA is all that survives: 39 bases in frame from base 1. The trim is 7 bases for V and 1 base for J, with a gap of 11 bases between the germline ends. These data belong to a study of identical twins (dated by TCRdb to about 2016). Notes on the research overall: TCR alpha and beta repertoires from monozygotic twins, unrelated adults of various ages and cord blood were deep-sequenced to test whether fetal clonotypes persist. To rule out contamination, replicate twin experiments were performed at different times with different library preparation protocols.

Overall results and qualifications from the work: A weaker excess of twin sharing was found in beta out-of-frame sequences because the signal-to-noise ratio was lowered by fewer shared sequences. Fewer insertions were carried by abundant cord blood beta clonotypes, a similar but weaker trend appeared in young adult naive repertoires, and no such trend appeared in memory repertoires. In monozygotic twins, recombination models systematically underestimated out-of-frame TCR alpha sharing, but the models matched the sharing seen between unrelated individuals. Conclusions relied on cross-sectional statistical analysis, since the same donors could not be followed over many years. Compared with coincidental sharing between unrelated individuals, an excess of low generation-probability sequences was observed among out-of-frame TCR alpha sequences shared between twins. Zero-insertion analyses could be partly confounded by invariant T cells such as MAIT and iNKT, although diverse VJ usage argued against such confounding for most clonotypes.

The sample also formed part of further work on yellow fever vaccine responses in identical twins. The second study's paper adds: According to the authors, in identical twins the way T cells responded to vaccination appeared partly convergent and partly personalized. In the study, vaccine-responding T cell clones were precisely tracked in identical twins.

The receptor chain draws on TRBV6-6 and TRBJ2-7, with TRBD1 as a weak D call on 5 bases. The receptor comes from a woman aged 18 to 35 in good health. The sequencing input was CD4+ T cells sorted from blood. The CDR3 is CASTRDRSYEQYF. The DNA reads TGTGCCAGCACCCGAGACAGATCCTACGAGCAGTACTTC.